Following are 21 T cell receptor beta chains from one sample sequenced in a study of T-cell memory formation after mild COVID-19 (dated by TCRdb to about 2021). Libraries were prepared through 5' RACE. This sample was sequenced with an Illumina NovaSeq 6000. In-frame beta chains were kept once TCRdb had trimmed the public reads at Q25 with fastp and called clones with MiXCR. Rows are unified per CDR3 protein, each entry keeping the most common DNA and genes. The sample contains under 650,000 distinct CDR3 sequences, more than 15% of them found a single time. Of the sample, 12% is held by the ten largest clones. What was sequenced was PBMCs or a T cell subset sorted from them (not recorded which). The receptors shown here come from an adult woman who had mild COVID-19 (a few samples of this study predate the infection). The sample titles of this study are shuffled in the database, so cell type and time point are left out; the donor was told from shared clones.

The sample holds a few counts of this clonotype. This chain uses TRBV9 with TRBJ2-3, with a possible D match to TRBD2 (6 bases). The germline gives CDR1 SGDLS, CDR2 YYNGEE. The V gene lost 0 bases and the J gene lost 0 bases, with 8 bases spanning the gap. The length of the CDR3 is 15 residues. CDR3 coding DNA: TGTGCCAGCAGCGTAGAAGGGAGGAGCACAGATACGCAGTATTTT. Amino acids: CASSVEGRSTDTQYF. Full variable domain (remainder filled in from reference TRBV9 and TRBJ2-3): DSGVTQTPKHLITATGQRVTLRCSPRSGDLSVYWYQQSLDQGLQFLIQYYNGEERAKGNILERFSAQQFPDLHSELNLSSLELGDSALYFCASSVEGRSTDTQYFGPGTRLTVL.

This clonotype occurred many times. The J gene is TRBJ2-7, the V gene TRBV7-9; D unclear. This CDR3 has 14 residues. Trimming left V 1 base short and J 3 bases short, with 10 bases between. In germline, CDR1 is SEHNR, CDR2 FQNEAQ (reference sequence). CDR3 sequence: CASSLDVSSYEQYF. For the CDR3, the DNA is TGTGCCAGCAGCTTAGATGTGAGTAGCTACGAGCAGTACTTC.

This clonotype was observed a handful of times. The genes are TRBV7-8 and TRBJ1-4; no firm D call. Germline loops: CDR1 SGHVS, CDR2 FQNEAQ. Trimming took 5 bases from V and 0 from J, leaving 25 bases between them. The CDR3 is 20 residues long. The CDR3 sequence is CASSGKLGIVVSSTNEKLFF. Here the CDR3 DNA reads TGTGCCAGCAGCGGAAAGCTTGGAATTGTTGTCAGTTCAACTAATGAAAAACTGTTTTTT.

There are a few counts of this clonotype. The rearrangement links TRBV7-9 to TRBJ2-1; 9 bases map to TRBD2. Germline CDR1 and CDR2: SEHNR and FQNEAQ (reference sequence). With 6 bases clipped from V and 7 bases from J, the junction kept 19 bases outside the gene matches. This CDR3 contains 18 residues. CDR3: CASSFPGRLAGVRNEQFF. The CDR3 region has the DNA TGTGCCAGCAGTTTCCCCGGGCGCTTAGCGGGAGTACGTAATGAGCAGTTCTTC. Using reference TRBV7-9 and TRBJ2-1 for the parts outside the CDR3, the full variable domain is DTGVSQNPRHKITKRGQNVTFRCDPISEHNRLYWYRQTLGQGPEFLTYFQNEAQLEKSRLLSDRFSAERPKGSFSTLEIQRTEQGDSAMYLCASSFPGRLAGVRNEQFFGPGTRLTVL.

This clonotype was seen only a few times. This chain links TRBV20-1 with TRBJ1-5; D possibly corresponds to TRBD1 (5 bases). Trimming removed 4 bases at V and 2 bases at J, with 15 bases between. The CDR3 is made up of 15 amino acids. Germline CDR1 and CDR2: DFQATT and SNEGSKA (reference sequence). The CDR3: CSANPGGVGNQPQHF. CDR3 sequence (DNA): TGCAGTGCTAACCCGGGGGGGGTCGGCAATCAGCCCCAGCATTTT.

The chain carries TRBV5-1 and TRBJ1-1; possibly TRBD1 for D (5 bases). Trimming took 0 bases from V and 1 from J, leaving 10 bases between them. The CDR3 is 15 amino acids. Germline CDR1 reads SGHRS; CDR2 reads YFSETQ. The CDR3 loop is CASSLAGDGNTEAFF. The CDR3 nucleotides read TGCGCCAGCAGCTTGGCCGGGGACGGGAACACTGAAGCTTTCTTT.

The chain links TRBV6-2 or TRBV6-3 to TRBJ1-1, with 8 nucleotides matching TRBD1. V was pared by 9 bases and J by 7 bases, with 16 bases of the junction left unmatched. Germline assignment: CDR1 MNHEY and CDR2 SVGEGT. This CDR3 is 15 amino acids long. The CDR3 reads CASPPPGRGPGEAFF. In DNA, the CDR3 is TGTGCCAGTCCACCCCCAGGCAGGGGGCCCGGTGAAGCTTTCTTT.

This clonotype turned up a few times. This sequence joins TRBV11-3 and TRBJ1-6; D unclear. The V and J ends lost 1 base and 7 bases respectively, with 11 bases between them. Germline V gene sequence: CDR1 SGHNT, CDR2 YENEEA. The CDR3 has 15 residues. The CDR3 loop is CASSLGGSRNSPLHF. DNA of the CDR3: TGTGCCAGCAGCTTAGGGGGATCGAGAAATTCACCCCTCCACTTT.

This clonotype was detected many times. The chain uses TRBV6-5 and TRBJ2-5, with a possible D match to TRBD1 (6 bases). This CDR3 has 15 residues. The V gene's germline CDR1 is MNHEY and CDR2 SVGAGI. V shed 4 bases and J shed 4 bases, with 16 bases lying between them. CDR3 region: CASSFRQAYRETQYF. The CDR3 DNA reads TGTGCCAGCAGTTTCAGACAGGCGTACAGAGAGACCCAGTACTTC.

This clonotype was recorded at least ten times. The chain couples TRBV7-2 to TRBJ1-5; D is ambiguous. This CDR3 region has 15 residues. Germline CDR1 and CDR2: SGHTA and FQGNSA. Trimming pared 4 bases from V and 2 bases from J, leaving 12 bases between. CDR3: CASSSGTMGNQPQHF. DNA for the CDR3: TGTGCCAGCAGCTCCGGCACGATGGGCAATCAGCCCCAGCATTTT.

The J gene is TRBJ2-3, the V gene TRBV24-1; D is ambiguous. Germline CDR1 and CDR2: KGHDR and SFDVKD. This CDR3 has 12 amino acids. The V and J ends lost 4 bases and 1 base respectively, with 2 bases between them. The DNA for the CDR3 is TGTGCCACCAGTGAAGGCACAGATACGCAGTATTTT. Amino acid sequence: CATSEGTDTQYF.

V and J are TRBV10-3 and TRBJ2-7; D is ambiguous. Looked up from germline, CDR1 is ENHRY and CDR2 is SYGVKD. Trimming stripped 0 bases from V and 9 bases from J, with 15 bases between. The CDR3 sequence is 14 residues long. The CDR3 here is CAISESNLAEWQYF. The CDR3 DNA is TGTGCCATCAGTGAGTCCAACCTCGCCGAGTGGCAGTACTTC.

This clonotype was picked up a small number of times. At one end, the junction sequence differs from germline, possibly due to a read error. The chain joins TRBV7-3 to TRBJ2-1; D is perhaps TRBD2 (5 bases). Germline lookup yields CDR1 SGHTA and CDR2 FQGTGA. This CDR3 spans 14 amino acids. The CDR3 bases are TGTGCCAGCAGCCCGACGGACTCCCACAATGAGCAGTTCTTC. Its protein product is CASSPTDSHNEQFF.

J is TRBJ2-2 and V is TRBV2, with 9 positions matching TRBD2. The V gene's germline CDR1 is SNHLY and CDR2 FYNNEI. CDR3 length: 17 residues. Losses at the gene ends were 2 bases for V and 5 bases for J; bases not matched to a gene: 9. The DNA for the CDR3 is TGTGCCAGCAGTGAACACGCGGGGGGGCATATTACCGGGGAGCTGTTTTTT. Translation gives CASSEHAGGHITGELFF.

There are a few counts of this clonotype. The CDR3 coding sequence is TGTGCCAGCATGAGGGACAGCCTAAACAATGAGCAGTTCTTC. It yields the protein CASMRDSLNNEQFF. J is TRBJ2-1 and V is TRBV9, with 7 bases aligning to TRBD1. The CDR3 is made up of 14 amino acids. Germline CDR1 SGDLS, CDR2 YYNGEE. J was trimmed by 5 bases and V by 6 bases; bases with no gene match: 8. The full variable domain, with the rest looked up from reference TRBV9 and TRBJ2-1, is DSGVTQTPKHLITATGQRVTLRCSPRSGDLSVYWYQQSLDQGLQFLIQYYNGEERAKGNILERFSAQQFPDLHSELNLSSLELGDSALYFCASMRDSLNNEQFFGPGTRLTVL.

This clonotype was seen more than once but under ten times. The chain employs TRBV4-1 and TRBJ2-5; 7 nucleotides line up with TRBD1. The CDR3 extends over 15 amino acids. Germline V gene data show CDR1 as MGHRA and CDR2 as YSYEKL. Trimming took 0 bases from V and 5 from J; bases not matched to a gene: 6. The CDR3 DNA sequence: TGCGCCAGCAGCCAAGAAAACAGGGGCACCGAGACCCAGTACTTC. This gives the protein CASSQENRGTETQYF.

The chain uses TRBV6-5 and TRBJ2-1, with D uncertain. Germline CDR1 MNHEY, CDR2 SVGAGI. Trimming shortened V by 4 bases and J by 7 bases, and 5 bases separated the two germline ends. This CDR3 has 11 amino acids. In DNA, the CDR3 is TGTGCCAGCAGTTGGGTAAATGAGCAGTTCTTC. Translating gives CASSWVNEQFF.

This clonotype has just a few counts. The chain combines TRBV7-2 with TRBJ2-7; no firm D call. The CDR3 contains 13 residues. Germline V gene sequence: CDR1 SGHTA, CDR2 FQGNSA. Trimming took off 4 bases at V and 0 bases at J, with 7 bases between the two ends. The CDR3 DNA is TGTGCCAGCAGCTCACCCTACTCCTACGAGCAGTACTTC. It is translated as CASSSPYSYEQYF. Based on the CDR3 plus reference TRBV7-2 and TRBJ2-7, the full variable domain is GAGVSQSPSNKVTEKGKDVELRCDPISGHTALYWYRQSLGQGLEFLIYFQGNSAPDKSGLPSDRFSAERTGGSVSTLTIQRTQQEDSAVYLCASSSPYSYEQYFGPGTRLTVT.

This clonotype was counted a few times. The chain couples TRBV5-1 to TRBJ2-7, with 8 bases that match TRBD2. Trimming removed 4 bases from V and 6 bases from J; junction bases left unmatched: 15. The CDR3 extends over 16 amino acids. CDR1 SGHRS and CDR2 YFSETQ come from the germline V gene. CDR3 in DNA: TGCGCCAGCAGCGGGACGGCGGGACTAGGAGTCGGCGAGCAGTACTTC. This translates into CASSGTAGLGVGEQYF. The full variable domain, rest sourced from reference TRBV5-1 and TRBJ2-7, is KAGVTQTPRYLIKTRGQQVTLSCSPISGHRSVSWYQQTPGQGLQFLFEYFSETQRNKGNFPGRFSGRQFSNSRSEMNVSTLELGDSALYLCASSGTAGLGVGEQYFGPGTRLTVT.

This clonotype was counted only a few times. The chain employs TRBV5-6 and TRBJ2-3; 8 bases map to TRBD2. The CDR3 is 15 amino acids. CDR1 and CDR2 from the germline V gene are SGHDT and YYEEEE. V lost 0 bases and J lost 4; bases outside the gene matches: 4. The CDR3 bases are TGTGCCAGCAGCTTGGCGGGGGGGCAGCCAGATACGCAGTATTTT. It yields the protein CASSLAGGQPDTQYF.

The CDR3 DNA follows: TGTGCCAGCGTTCCGGGGACACTCATCCACAAAGCTTTCTTT. This gives the protein CASVPGTLIHKAFF. The chain links TRBV3-1 to TRBJ1-1, with D perhaps matching TRBD1 (6 bases). The CDR3 runs to 14 residues. Germline CDR1 reads LGHDT; CDR2 reads YNNKEL (reference sequence). V shed 8 bases and J shed 9 bases, with 22 bases lying between them.